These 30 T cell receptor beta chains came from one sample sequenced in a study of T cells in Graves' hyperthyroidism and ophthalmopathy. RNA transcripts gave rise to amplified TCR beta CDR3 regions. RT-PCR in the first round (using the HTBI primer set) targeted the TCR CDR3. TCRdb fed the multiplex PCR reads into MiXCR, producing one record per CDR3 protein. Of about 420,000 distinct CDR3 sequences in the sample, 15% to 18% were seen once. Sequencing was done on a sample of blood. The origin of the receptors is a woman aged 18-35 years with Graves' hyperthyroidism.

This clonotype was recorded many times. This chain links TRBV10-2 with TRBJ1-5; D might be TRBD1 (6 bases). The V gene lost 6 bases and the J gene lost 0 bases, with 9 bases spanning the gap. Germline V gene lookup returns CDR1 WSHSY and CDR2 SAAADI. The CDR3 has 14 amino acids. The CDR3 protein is CASRRTDSNQPQHF. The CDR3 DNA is TGCGCCAGCAGGCGGACAGATAGCAATCAGCCCCAGCATTTT.

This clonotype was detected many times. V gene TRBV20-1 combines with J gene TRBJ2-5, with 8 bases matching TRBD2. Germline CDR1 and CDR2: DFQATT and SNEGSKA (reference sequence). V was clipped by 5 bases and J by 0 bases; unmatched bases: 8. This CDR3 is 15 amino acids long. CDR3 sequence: CSAGYPGGHQETQYF. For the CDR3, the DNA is TGCAGTGCTGGCTATCCGGGGGGGCACCAAGAGACCCAGTACTTC.

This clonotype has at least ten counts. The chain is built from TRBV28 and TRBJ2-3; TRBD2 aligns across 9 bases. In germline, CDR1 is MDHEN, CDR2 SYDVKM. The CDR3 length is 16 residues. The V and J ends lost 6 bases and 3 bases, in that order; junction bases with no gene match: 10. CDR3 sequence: CASSSPGGRVTDTQYF. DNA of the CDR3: TGTGCCAGCAGCTCGCCTGGCGGGAGGGTGACAGATACGCAGTATTTT.

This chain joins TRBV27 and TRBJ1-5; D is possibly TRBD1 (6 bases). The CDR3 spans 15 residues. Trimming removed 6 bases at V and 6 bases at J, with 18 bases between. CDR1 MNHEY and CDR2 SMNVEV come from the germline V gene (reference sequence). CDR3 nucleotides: TGTGCCAGCAGCCCGGTGGCAGGGGCAGGTCAGCCCCAGCATTTT. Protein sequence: CASSPVAGAGQPQHF.

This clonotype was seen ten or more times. The CDR3 spells CSARRQGGETQYF. CDR3 nucleotide sequence: TGCAGTGCTAGACGTCAAGGGGGGGAGACCCAGTACTTC. The chain has TRBV20-1 and TRBJ2-5, with D possibly called TRBD1 or TRBD2 (6 bases each). Germline V gene sequence: CDR1 DFQATT, CDR2 SNEGSKA (reference sequence). Between the trimmed V and J ends, which lost 2 bases and 5 bases, there was a span of 12 bases. There are 13 residues in the CDR3.

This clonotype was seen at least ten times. DNA for the CDR3: TGTGCCAGCAATCGAGGTGGTACTGAAGCTTTCTTT. This sequence encodes CASNRGGTEAFF. The rearrangement uses TRBV6-1 and TRBJ1-1; D is uncertain. Trimming pared 7 bases from V and 5 bases from J, leaving 11 bases between. Germline CDR1 is MNHNS and CDR2 is SASEGT. The CDR3 runs to 12 residues.

The CDR3 nucleotides read TGTGCCAGCGGAGGAAGGGGGAACACCGGGGAGCTGTTTTTT. Translated: CASGGRGNTGELFF. The genes are TRBV7-9 and TRBJ2-2, with D perhaps being TRBD1 or TRBD2 (5 bases each). The CDR3 length is 14 residues. The ends were cut back, 8 bases at V and 1 base at J, with 11 bases in the middle. CDR1 is SEHNR and CDR2 is FQNEAQ in the germline V gene (reference sequence). Full variable domain (outside the CDR3, taken from reference TRBV7-9 and TRBJ2-2): DTGVSQNPRHKITKRGQNVTFRCDPISEHNRLYWYRQTLGQGPEFLTYFQNEAQLEKSRLLSDRFSAERPKGSFSTLEIQRTEQGDSAMYLCASGGRGNTGELFFGEGSRLTVL.

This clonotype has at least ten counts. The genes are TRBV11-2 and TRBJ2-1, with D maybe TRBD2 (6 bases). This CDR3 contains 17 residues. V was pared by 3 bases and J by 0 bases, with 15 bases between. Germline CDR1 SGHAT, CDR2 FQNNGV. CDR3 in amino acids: CASSFILAASSYNEQFF. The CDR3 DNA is TGTGCCAGCAGCTTTATCTTAGCGGCCAGCTCCTACAATGAGCAGTTCTTC.

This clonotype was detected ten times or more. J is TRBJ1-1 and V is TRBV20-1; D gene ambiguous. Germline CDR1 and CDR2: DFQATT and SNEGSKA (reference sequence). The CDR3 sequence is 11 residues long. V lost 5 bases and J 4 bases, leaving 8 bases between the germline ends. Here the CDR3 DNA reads TGCAGTGCTGTGGTGGTCACTGAAGCTTTCTTT. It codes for CSAVVVTEAFF.

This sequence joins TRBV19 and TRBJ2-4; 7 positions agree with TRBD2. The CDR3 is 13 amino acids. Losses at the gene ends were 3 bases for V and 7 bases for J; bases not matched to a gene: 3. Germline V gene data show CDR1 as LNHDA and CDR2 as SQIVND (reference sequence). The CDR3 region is CASSIGRGNIQYF. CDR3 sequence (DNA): TGTGCCAGTAGTATCGGGCGGGGGAACATTCAGTACTTC.

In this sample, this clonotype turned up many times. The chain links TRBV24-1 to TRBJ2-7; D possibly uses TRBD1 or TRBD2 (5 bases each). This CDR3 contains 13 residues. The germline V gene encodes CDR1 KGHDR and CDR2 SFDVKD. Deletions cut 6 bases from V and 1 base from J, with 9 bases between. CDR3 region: CATSPGHSYEQYF. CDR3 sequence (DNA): TGTGCCACCAGTCCGGGGCATTCCTACGAGCAGTACTTC.

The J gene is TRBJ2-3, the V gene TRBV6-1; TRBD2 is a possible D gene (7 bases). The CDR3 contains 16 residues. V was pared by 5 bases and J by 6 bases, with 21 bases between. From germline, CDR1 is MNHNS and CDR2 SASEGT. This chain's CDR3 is CASSTPSEGGRDTQYF. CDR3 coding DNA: TGTGCCAGCAGTACACCTTCCGAGGGGGGGAGGGATACGCAGTATTTT.

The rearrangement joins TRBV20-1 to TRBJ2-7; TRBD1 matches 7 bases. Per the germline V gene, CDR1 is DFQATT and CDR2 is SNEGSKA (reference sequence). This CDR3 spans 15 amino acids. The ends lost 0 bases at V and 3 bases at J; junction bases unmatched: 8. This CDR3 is CSAREGQMGNYEQYF. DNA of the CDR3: TGCAGTGCTAGAGAGGGACAGATGGGGAACTACGAGCAGTACTTC.

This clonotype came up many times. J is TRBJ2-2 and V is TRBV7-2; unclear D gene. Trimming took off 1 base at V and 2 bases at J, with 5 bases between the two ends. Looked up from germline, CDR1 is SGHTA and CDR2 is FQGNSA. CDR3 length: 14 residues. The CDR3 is CASSLGSNTGELFF. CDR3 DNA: TGTGCCAGCAGCTTAGGCAGTAACACCGGGGAGCTGTTTTTT.

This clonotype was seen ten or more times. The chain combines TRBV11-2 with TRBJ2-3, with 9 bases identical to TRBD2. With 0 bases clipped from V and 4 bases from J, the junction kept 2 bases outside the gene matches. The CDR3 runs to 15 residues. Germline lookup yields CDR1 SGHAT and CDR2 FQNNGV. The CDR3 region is CASSLDGGRADTQYF. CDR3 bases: TGTGCCAGCAGCTTAGATGGCGGGAGGGCAGATACGCAGTATTTT.

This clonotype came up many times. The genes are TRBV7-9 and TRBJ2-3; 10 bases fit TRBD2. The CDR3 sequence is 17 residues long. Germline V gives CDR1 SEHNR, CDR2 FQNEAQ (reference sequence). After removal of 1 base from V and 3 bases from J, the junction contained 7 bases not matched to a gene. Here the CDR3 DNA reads TGTGCCAGCAGCTTAGTCACCAGGACTAGCGGAACAGATACGCAGTATTTT. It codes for CASSLVTRTSGTDTQYF.

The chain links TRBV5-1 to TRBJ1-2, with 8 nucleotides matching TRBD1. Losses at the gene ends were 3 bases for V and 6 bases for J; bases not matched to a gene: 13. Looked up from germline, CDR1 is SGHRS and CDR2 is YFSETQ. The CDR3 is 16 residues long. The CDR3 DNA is TGCGCCAGCAGCTCAGAGACAGGGGTAAAGGGGGATGGCTACACCTTC. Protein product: CASSSETGVKGDGYTF.

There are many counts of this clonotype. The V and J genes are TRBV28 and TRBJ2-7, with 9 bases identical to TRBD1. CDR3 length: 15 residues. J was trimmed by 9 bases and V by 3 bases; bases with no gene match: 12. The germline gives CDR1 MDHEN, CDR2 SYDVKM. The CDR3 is CASSFGFGTGSVQYF. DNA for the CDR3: TGTGCCAGCAGTTTTGGATTTGGGACAGGGAGCGTGCAGTACTTC.

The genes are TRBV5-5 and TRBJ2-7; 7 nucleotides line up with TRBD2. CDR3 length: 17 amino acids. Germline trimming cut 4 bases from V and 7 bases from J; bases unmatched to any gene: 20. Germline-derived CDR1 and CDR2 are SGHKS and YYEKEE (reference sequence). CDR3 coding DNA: TGTGCCAGCAGCCAGAGCCTAGCGAGCGGGGCGGCTCGTGAGCAGTACTTC. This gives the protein CASSQSLASGAAREQYF.

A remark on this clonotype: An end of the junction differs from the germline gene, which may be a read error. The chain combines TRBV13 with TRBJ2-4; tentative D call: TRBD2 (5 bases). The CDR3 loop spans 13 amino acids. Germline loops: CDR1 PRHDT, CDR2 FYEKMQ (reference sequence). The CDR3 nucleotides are TGTGTCAGCAGCTTCCGGGGAGAGAACATTCAGTACTTC. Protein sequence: CVSSFRGENIQYF.

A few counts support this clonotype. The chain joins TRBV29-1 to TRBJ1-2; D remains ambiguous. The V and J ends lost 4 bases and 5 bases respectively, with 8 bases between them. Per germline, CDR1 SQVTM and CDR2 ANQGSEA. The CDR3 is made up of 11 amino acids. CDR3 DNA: TGCAGCGTTGTGAACGGGTATGGCTACACCTTC. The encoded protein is CSVVNGYGYTF.

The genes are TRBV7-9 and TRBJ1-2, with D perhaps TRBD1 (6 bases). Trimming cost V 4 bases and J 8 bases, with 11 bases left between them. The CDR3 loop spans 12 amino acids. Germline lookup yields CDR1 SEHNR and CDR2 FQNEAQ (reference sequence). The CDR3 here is CASSYTGFGYTF. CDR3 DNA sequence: TGTGCCAGCAGCTACACAGGGTTCGGCTACACCTTC.

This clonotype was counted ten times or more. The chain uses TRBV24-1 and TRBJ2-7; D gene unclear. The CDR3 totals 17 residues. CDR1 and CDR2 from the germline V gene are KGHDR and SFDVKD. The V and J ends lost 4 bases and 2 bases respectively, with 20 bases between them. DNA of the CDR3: TGTGCCACCAGTGACACCACGGACGGAGCAAAGACCTACGAGCAGTACTTC. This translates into CATSDTTDGAKTYEQYF.

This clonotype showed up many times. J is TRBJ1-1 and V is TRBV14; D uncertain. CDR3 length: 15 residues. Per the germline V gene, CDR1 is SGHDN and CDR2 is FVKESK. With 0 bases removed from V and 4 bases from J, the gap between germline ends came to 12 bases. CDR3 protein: CASSQDALKGTEAFF. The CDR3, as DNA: TGTGCCAGCAGCCAAGATGCCCTTAAGGGCACTGAAGCTTTCTTT.

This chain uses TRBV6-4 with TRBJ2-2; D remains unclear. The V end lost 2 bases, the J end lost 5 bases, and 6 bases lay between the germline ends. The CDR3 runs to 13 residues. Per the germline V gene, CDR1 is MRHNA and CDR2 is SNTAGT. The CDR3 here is CASSDVGTGELFF. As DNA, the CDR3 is TGTGCCAGCAGTGACGTTGGGACCGGGGAGCTGTTTTTT.

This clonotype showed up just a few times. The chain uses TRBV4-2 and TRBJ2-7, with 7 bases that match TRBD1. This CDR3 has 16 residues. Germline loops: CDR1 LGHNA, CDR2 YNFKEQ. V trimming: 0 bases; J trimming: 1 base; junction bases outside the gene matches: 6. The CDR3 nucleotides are TGTGCCAGCAGCCAAGATTCAGGACAGGCTTCCTACGAGCAGTACTTC. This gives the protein CASSQDSGQASYEQYF.

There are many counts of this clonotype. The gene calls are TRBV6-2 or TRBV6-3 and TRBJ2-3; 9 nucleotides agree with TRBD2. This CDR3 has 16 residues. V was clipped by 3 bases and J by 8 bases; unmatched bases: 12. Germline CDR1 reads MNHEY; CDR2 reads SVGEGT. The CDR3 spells CASSYGASGIHGTQYF. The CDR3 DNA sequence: TGTGCCAGCAGTTATGGAGCTAGCGGGATACACGGTACGCAGTATTTT.

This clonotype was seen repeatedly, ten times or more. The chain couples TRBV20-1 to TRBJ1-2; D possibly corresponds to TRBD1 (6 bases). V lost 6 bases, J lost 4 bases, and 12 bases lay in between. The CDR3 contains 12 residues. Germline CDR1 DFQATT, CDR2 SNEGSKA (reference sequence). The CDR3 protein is CSALRGLYGYTF. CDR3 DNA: TGCAGTGCCCTCAGGGGTCTCTATGGCTACACCTTC.

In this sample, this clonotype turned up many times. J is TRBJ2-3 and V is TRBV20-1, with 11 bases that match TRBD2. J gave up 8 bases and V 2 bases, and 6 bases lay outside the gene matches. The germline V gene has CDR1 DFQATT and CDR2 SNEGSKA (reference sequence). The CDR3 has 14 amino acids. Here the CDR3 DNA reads TGCAGTGCTAGACTAGCGGGGGGTACGAGTACGCAGTATTTT. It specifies CSARLAGGTSTQYF.

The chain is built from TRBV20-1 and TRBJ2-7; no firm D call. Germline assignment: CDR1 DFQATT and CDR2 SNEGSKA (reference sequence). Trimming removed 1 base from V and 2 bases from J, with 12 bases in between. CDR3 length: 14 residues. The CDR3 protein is CSARGPLVAYEQYF. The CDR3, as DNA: TGCAGTGCTAGAGGGCCGCTGGTGGCCTACGAGCAGTACTTC.